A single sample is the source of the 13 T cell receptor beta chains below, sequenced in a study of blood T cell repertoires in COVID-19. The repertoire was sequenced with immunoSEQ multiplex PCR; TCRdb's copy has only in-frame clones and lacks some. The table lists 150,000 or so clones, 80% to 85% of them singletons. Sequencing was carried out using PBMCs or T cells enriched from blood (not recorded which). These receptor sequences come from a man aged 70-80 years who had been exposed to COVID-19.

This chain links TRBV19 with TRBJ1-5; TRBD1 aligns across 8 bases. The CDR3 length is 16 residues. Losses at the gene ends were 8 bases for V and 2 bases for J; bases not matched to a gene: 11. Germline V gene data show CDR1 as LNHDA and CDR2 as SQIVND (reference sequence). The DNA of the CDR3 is TGTGCCAGTTCCCGACCACAGGGGGTCGGCAATCAGCCCCAGCATTTT. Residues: CASSRPQGVGNQPQHF.

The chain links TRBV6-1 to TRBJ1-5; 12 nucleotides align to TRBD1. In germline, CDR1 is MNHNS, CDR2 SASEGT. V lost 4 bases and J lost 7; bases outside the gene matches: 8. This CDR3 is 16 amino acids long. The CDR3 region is CASSAQGQGAGQPQHF. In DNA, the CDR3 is TGTGCCAGCAGTGCCCAGGGACAGGGGGCCGGACAGCCCCAGCATTTT.

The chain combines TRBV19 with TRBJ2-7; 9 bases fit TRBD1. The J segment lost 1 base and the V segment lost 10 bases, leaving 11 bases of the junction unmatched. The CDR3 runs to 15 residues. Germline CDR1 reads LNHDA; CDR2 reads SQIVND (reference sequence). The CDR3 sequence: CATATGGLASYEQYF. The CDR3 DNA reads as TGTGCCACTGCGACAGGGGGACTTGCTTCCTACGAGCAGTACTTC.

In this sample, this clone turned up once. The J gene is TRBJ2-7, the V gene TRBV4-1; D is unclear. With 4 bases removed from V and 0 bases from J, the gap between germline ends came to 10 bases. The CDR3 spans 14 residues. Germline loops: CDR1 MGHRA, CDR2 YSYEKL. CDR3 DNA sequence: TGCGCCAGCAGCCTATCCCGACACTCCTACGAGCAGTACTTC. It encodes CASSLSRHSYEQYF.

The CDR3 nucleotides read TGTGCCAGCAGTGACCCGAAGGGACCCGCAGGGGAGTTCTTC. Protein product: CASSDPKGPAGEFF. This chain connects TRBV25-1 to TRBJ2-1; D possibly corresponds to TRBD1 (6 bases). Germline-derived CDR1 and CDR2 are MGHDK and SYGVNS. CDR3 length equals 14 residues. The germline V and J ends were trimmed by 3 bases and 14 bases, with 20 bases remaining between them. Complete variable domain (other parts from reference TRBV25-1 and TRBJ2-1): EADIYQTPRYLVIGTGKKITLECSQTMGHDKMYWYQQDPGMELHLIHYSYGVNSTEKGDLSSESTVSRIRTEHFPLTLESARPSHTSQYLCASSDPKGPAGEFFGPGTRLTVL.

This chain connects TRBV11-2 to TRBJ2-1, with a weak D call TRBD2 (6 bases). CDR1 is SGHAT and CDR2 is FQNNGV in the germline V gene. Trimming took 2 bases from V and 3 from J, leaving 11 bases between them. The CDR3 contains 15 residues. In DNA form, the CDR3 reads TGTGCCAGCAGCTTACTTCGGGGGAGCTACAATGAGCAGTTCTTC. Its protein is CASSLLRGSYNEQFF.

This CDR3 is CASSLRGEGAEAFF. The CDR3 coding sequence is TGTGCCAGCAGTCTCCGTGGAGAGGGAGCTGAAGCTTTCTTT. The chain couples TRBV27 to TRBJ1-1; D remains ambiguous. Trimming removed 5 bases at V and 6 bases at J, with 16 bases between. The V gene's germline CDR1 is MNHEY and CDR2 SMNVEV (reference sequence). The CDR3 spans 14 residues.

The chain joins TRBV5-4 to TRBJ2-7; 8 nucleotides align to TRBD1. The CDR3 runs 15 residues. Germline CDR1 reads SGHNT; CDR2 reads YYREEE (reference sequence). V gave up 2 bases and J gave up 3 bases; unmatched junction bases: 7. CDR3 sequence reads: CASSFGQGGVYEQYF. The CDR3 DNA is TGTGCCAGCAGCTTCGGACAGGGAGGCGTCTACGAGCAGTACTTC.

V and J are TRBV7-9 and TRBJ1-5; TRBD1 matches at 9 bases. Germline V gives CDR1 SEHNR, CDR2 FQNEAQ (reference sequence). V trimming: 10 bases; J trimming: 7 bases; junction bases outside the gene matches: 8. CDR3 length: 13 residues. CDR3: CATTVTGGQPQHF. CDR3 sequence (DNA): TGTGCCACCACCGTGACAGGGGGACAGCCCCAGCATTTT.

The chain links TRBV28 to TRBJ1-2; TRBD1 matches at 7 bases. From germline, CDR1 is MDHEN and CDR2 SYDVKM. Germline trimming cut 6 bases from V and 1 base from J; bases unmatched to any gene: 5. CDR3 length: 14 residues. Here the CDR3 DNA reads TGTGCCAGCAGAAGACAGGGCAATAACTATGGCTACACCTTC. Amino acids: CASRRQGNNYGYTF.

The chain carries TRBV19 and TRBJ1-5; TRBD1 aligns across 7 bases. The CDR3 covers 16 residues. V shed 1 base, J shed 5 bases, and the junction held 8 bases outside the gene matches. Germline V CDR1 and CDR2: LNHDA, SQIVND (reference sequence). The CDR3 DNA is TGTGCCAGTAGTATAGTTAGCGGACAGGTCCATCAGCCCCAGCATTTT. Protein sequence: CASSIVSGQVHQPQHF.

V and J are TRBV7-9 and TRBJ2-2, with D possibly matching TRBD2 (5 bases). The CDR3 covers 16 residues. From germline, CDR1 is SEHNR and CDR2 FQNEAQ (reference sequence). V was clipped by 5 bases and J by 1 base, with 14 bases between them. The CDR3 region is CASSRYEGMNTGELFF. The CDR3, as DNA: TGTGCCAGCAGCCGGTACGAGGGAATGAACACCGGGGAGCTGTTTTTT.

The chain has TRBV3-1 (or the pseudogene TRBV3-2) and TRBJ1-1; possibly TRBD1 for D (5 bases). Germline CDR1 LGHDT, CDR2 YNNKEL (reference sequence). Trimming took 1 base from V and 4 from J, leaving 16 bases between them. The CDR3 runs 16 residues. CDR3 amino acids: CASSQGGRGVGTEAFF. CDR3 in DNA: TGTGCCAGCAGCCAAGGGGGTCGGGGGGTTGGCACTGAAGCTTTCTTT.